Below, 30 T cell receptor beta chains from the same sample are listed, as sequenced in a study of Graves' ophthalmopathy and Graves' hyperthyroidism. Amplification of TCR beta CDR3 regions used RNA transcripts. After a first-round RT-PCR with HTBI primers, a second-round multiplex PCR was run. TCRdb recomputed calls from the multiplex PCR reads with MiXCR, one row per CDR3 protein. The table includes 900,000 to 1,200,000 distinct CDR3 sequences, 35% to 40% detected once. Sequences were obtained from peripheral blood or thyroid tissue (not recorded which). Receptors originate from an adult man with Graves' hyperthyroidism.

The chain employs TRBV7-2 and TRBJ2-2; 11 bases align to TRBD1. J gave up 8 bases and V 4 bases, and 6 bases lay outside the gene matches. The CDR3 has 15 amino acids. Germline V CDR1 and CDR2: SGHTA, FQGNSA. The chain's CDR3 is CASSSRTGGKGELFF. In nucleotides, the CDR3 is TGTGCCAGCAGCTCGAGGACAGGGGGCAAGGGGGAGCTGTTTTTT.

The V call is TRBV9, the J call TRBJ1-1, with 7 bases identical to TRBD1. The CDR3 has 15 residues. The V and J ends lost 4 bases and 5 bases, in that order; junction bases with no gene match: 11. The germline CDR1 and CDR2 sequences are SGDLS and YYNGEE. CDR3 region: CASSRGGGGWTEAFF. The CDR3 nucleotides are TGTGCCAGCAGCAGGGGGGGAGGGGGCTGGACTGAAGCTTTCTTT.

The genes are TRBV18 and TRBJ2-7; a possible D gene is TRBD1 (6 bases). Germline V gene sequence: CDR1 KGHSH, CDR2 LQKENI. This CDR3 contains 15 residues. Trimming pared 3 bases from V and 3 bases from J, leaving 15 bases between. The chain's CDR3 is CASSPANTGNYEQYF. CDR3 nucleotide sequence: TGTGCCAGCTCACCGGCGAACACAGGGAACTACGAGCAGTACTTC.

The V call is TRBV15, the J call TRBJ1-6; 8 bases agree with TRBD1. This CDR3 has 15 amino acids. Germline-derived CDR1 and CDR2 are LNHNV and YYDKDF (reference sequence). The V segment lost 1 base and the J segment 10 bases; nucleotides outside the gene matches: 6. The CDR3: CATSRARTGSSPLHF. CDR3 bases: TGTGCCACCAGCAGAGCGAGGACAGGGTCATCACCCCTCCACTTT.

This clonotype occurred many times. The rearrangement uses TRBV2 and TRBJ2-7, with TRBD1 identical over 12 bases. V shed 5 bases, J shed 3 bases, and the junction held 8 bases outside the gene matches. This CDR3 has 16 residues. The germline gives CDR1 SNHLY, CDR2 FYNNEI. The CDR3 coding sequence is TGTGCCAGCAGTCCTACCGGGACAGGGGGCCGCTACGAGCAGTACTTC. Translation: CASSPTGTGGRYEQYF.

The rearrangement links TRBV25-1 to TRBJ2-7, with 10 bases that match TRBD2. CDR3 length: 15 residues. V gave up 2 bases and J gave up 6 bases; unmatched junction bases: 7. CDR1 MGHDK and CDR2 SYGVNS come from the germline V gene. CDR3 bases: TGTGCCAGCAGTGAACACAGCGGGGGGGCTCGCGAGCAGTACTTC. Its protein product is CASSEHSGGAREQYF.

V is TRBV20-1 and J is TRBJ1-5; D gene unclear. The germline gives CDR1 DFQATT, CDR2 SNEGSKA (reference sequence). Trimming shortened V by 6 bases and J by 0 bases, and 12 bases separated the two germline ends. The CDR3 length is 14 residues. CDR3: CSADLPSSNQPQHF. The DNA of the CDR3 is TGCAGTGCCGATCTTCCCTCTAGCAATCAGCCCCAGCATTTT.

This clonotype has ten or more counts. V and J are TRBV19 and TRBJ1-5, with D possibly matching TRBD1 (6 bases). Germline values: CDR1 LNHDA, CDR2 SQIVND (reference sequence). The CDR3 has 15 residues. V gave up 4 bases and J gave up 2 bases, with 12 bases separating them. DNA for the CDR3: TGTGCCAGTAGTAGGGACACCACCGGCAATCAGCCCCAGCATTTT. This gives the protein CASSRDTTGNQPQHF.

This sequence joins TRBV20-1 and TRBJ2-7; TRBD2 is a possible D gene (6 bases). Germline loops: CDR1 DFQATT, CDR2 SNEGSKA (reference sequence). The CDR3 contains 13 residues. V lost 6 bases and J 7 bases, leaving 19 bases between the germline ends. The CDR3 nucleotides read TGCAGTGCGAGGGACTTTCCTAAGGGGGAGCAGTACTTC. Residues: CSARDFPKGEQYF.

V usage is TRBV30 and J usage is TRBJ1-2; 7 nucleotides match TRBD1. This CDR3 spans 12 amino acids. The germline V gene encodes CDR1 GTSNPN and CDR2 SVGIG (reference sequence). V gave up 1 base and J gave up 7 bases; unmatched junction bases: 3. The CDR3 DNA sequence: TGTGCCTGGAGTGGAACAGGGGCTGGCTACACCTTC. Its protein product is CAWSGTGAGYTF.

This clonotype was recorded many times. The CDR3 here is CASSNREDLFF. The CDR3 DNA sequence: TGTGCCAGCAGCAACAGGGAGGACCTGTTTTTT. The rearrangement uses TRBV11-2 and TRBJ1-4, with D tentatively TRBD1 (6 bases). With 5 bases removed from V and 14 bases from J, the gap between germline ends came to 12 bases. The CDR3 has 11 amino acids. Germline-derived CDR1 and CDR2 are SGHAT and FQNNGV.

In this sample, this clonotype turned up many times. The genes are TRBV15 and TRBJ1-2, with TRBD1 as a possible D gene (5 bases). Trimming stripped 2 bases from V and 4 bases from J, with 8 bases between. The germline gives CDR1 LNHNV, CDR2 YYDKDF (reference sequence). The CDR3 sequence is 13 residues long. The CDR3 DNA reads as TGTGCCACCAGCAGAAAGGGGTTCTATGGCTACACCTTC. Translation: CATSRKGFYGYTF.

The chain has TRBV12-3 or TRBV12-4 and TRBJ1-6; TRBD1 might be the D (6 bases). This CDR3 comprises 16 residues. The V end was cut by 3 bases, the J end by 3 bases, with 12 bases between. The CDR3 DNA follows: TGTGCCAGCAGTTTCGCATTGGACAGCTATAATTCACCCCTCCACTTT. It translates to CASSFALDSYNSPLHF.

The chain employs TRBV6-6 and TRBJ1-5; D not certain. Germline loops: CDR1 MNHNY, CDR2 SVGAGI (reference sequence). This CDR3 has 13 residues. Deletions cut 7 bases from V and 7 bases from J, with 14 bases between. CDR3 sequence: CASILLTGQPQHF. CDR3 in DNA: TGTGCCAGCATTTTATTGACGGGGCAGCCCCAGCATTTT.

The chain has TRBV10-3 and TRBJ1-6; D call uncertain. Germline V gives CDR1 ENHRY, CDR2 SYGVKD. The CDR3 is 13 amino acids. Between the trimmed V and J ends, which lost 2 bases and 14 bases, there was a span of 13 bases. Here the CDR3 reads CAISEKGFLSLHF. The CDR3, as DNA: TGTGCCATCAGTGAGAAGGGCTTCCTCTCCCTCCACTTT.

This clonotype came up many times. The rearrangement joins TRBV10-3 to TRBJ1-4; D unresolved. CDR3 size: 13 residues. The germline V gene encodes CDR1 ENHRY and CDR2 SYGVKD. Between the trimmed V and J ends, which lost 5 bases and 8 bases, there was a span of 12 bases. This CDR3 is CAISRDLTEKLFF. In nucleotides, the CDR3 is TGTGCCATCAGTCGGGATCTTACGGAAAAACTGTTTTTT.

V gene TRBV4-1 combines with J gene TRBJ2-7; 7 bases fit TRBD2. Germline values: CDR1 MGHRA, CDR2 YSYEKL. The junction had 3 bases not matched to a gene; V was cut back by 1 base and J by 3 bases. CDR3 size: 14 residues. CDR3 nucleotides: TGCGCCAGCAGCCAAGGGGACTACCACTACGAGCAGTACTTC. Translation gives CASSQGDYHYEQYF.

The V call is TRBV7-3, the J call TRBJ1-1; D remains ambiguous. The CDR3 is 14 amino acids. Trimming shortened V by 4 bases and J by 7 bases, and 16 bases separated the two germline ends. Germline V gene data show CDR1 as SGHTA and CDR2 as FQGTGA. This CDR3 is CASSSPSGKNEAFF. The CDR3 region has the DNA TGTGCCAGCAGCTCACCTTCCGGGAAAAATGAAGCTTTCTTT.

The chain combines TRBV29-1 with TRBJ1-1; TRBD1 is a possible D gene (5 bases). The CDR3 runs 11 residues. Trimming cost V 8 bases and J 5 bases, with 12 bases left between them. Germline V lookup: CDR1 SQVTM, CDR2 ANQGSEA. The CDR3 here is CSWGLRTEAFF. The CDR3, as DNA: TGCAGCTGGGGACTGAGGACTGAAGCTTTCTTT.

The chain couples TRBV7-2 to TRBJ2-7, with TRBD1 matching 8 bases. The CDR3 consists of 14 residues. Trimming cost V 5 bases and J 7 bases; bases outside gene matches: 10. Per the germline V gene, CDR1 is SGHTA and CDR2 is FQGNSA. In DNA, the CDR3 is TGTGCCAGCAGCGCTCGACAGGGGACGGGGGAGCAGTACTTC. Its protein product is CASSARQGTGEQYF. The full variable domain, rest sourced from reference TRBV7-2 and TRBJ2-7, is GAGVSQSPSNKVTEKGKDVELRCDPISGHTALYWYRQSLGQGLEFLIYFQGNSAPDKSGLPSDRFSAERTGGSVSTLTIQRTQQEDSAVYLCASSARQGTGEQYFGPGTRLTVT.

This clonotype was seen more than once but under ten times. The gene calls are TRBV5-5 and TRBJ1-4; no definite D call. The germline V gene encodes CDR1 SGHKS and CDR2 YYEKEE (reference sequence). CDR3 length: 13 residues. V was shortened by 5 bases and J by 10 bases, with 15 bases between the two germline ends. CDR3 nucleotides: TGTGCCAGCAGTCAAATGCCCTCCGGAAAACTGTTTTTT. It encodes CASSQMPSGKLFF.

The J gene is TRBJ2-6, the V gene TRBV7-3; D unresolved. Between the trimmed V and J ends, which lost 4 bases and 5 bases, there was a span of 6 bases. The CDR3 totals 13 residues. In germline, CDR1 is SGHTA, CDR2 FQGTGA. The CDR3 is CASSYDRANVLTF. DNA for the CDR3: TGTGCCAGCAGCTACGACAGGGCCAACGTCCTGACTTTC.

This clonotype was seen ten or more times. This rearrangement joins TRBV20-1 to TRBJ1-3, with D maybe TRBD1 (5 bases). The V gene lost 3 bases and the J gene lost 0 bases, with 12 bases spanning the gap. The CDR3 extends over 15 amino acids. Looked up from germline, CDR1 is DFQATT and CDR2 is SNEGSKA (reference sequence). DNA for the CDR3: TGCAGTGCTAGTAGAGACAGTTTCTCTGGAAACACCATATATTTT. Amino acid sequence: CSASRDSFSGNTIYF.

The gene calls are TRBV10-3 and TRBJ2-2; 9 bases map to TRBD1. The V segment lost 2 bases and the J segment 7 bases; nucleotides outside the gene matches: 8. The CDR3 loop spans 16 amino acids. CDR1 and CDR2 (germline): ENHRY, SYGVKD. The CDR3 DNA follows: TGTGCCATCAGTGAGCCGGGACAGGGTCGCTTCGGGGAGCTGTTTTTT. It yields the protein CAISEPGQGRFGELFF.

This clonotype was recorded a few times. The chain couples TRBV5-1 to TRBJ2-7; TRBD1 matches at 10 bases. Trimming removed 6 bases from V and 1 base from J; junction bases left unmatched: 7. The germline CDR1 and CDR2 sequences are SGHRS and YFSETQ. The CDR3 runs to 15 residues. The CDR3 loop reads CASTSGQGGSYEQYF. CDR3 coding DNA: TGCGCCAGCACATCCGGACAGGGGGGATCCTACGAGCAGTACTTC.

The V call is TRBV29-1, the J call TRBJ1-3; 10 bases map to TRBD1. This CDR3 spans 16 amino acids. Germline CDR1 and CDR2: SQVTM and ANQGSEA. The J segment lost 2 bases and the V segment lost 0 bases, leaving 4 bases of the junction unmatched. CDR3 residues: CSVEDRGTGAGNTIYF. CDR3 nucleotides: TGCAGCGTTGAAGATCGGGGGACAGGGGCTGGAAACACCATATATTTT.

This clonotype occurred a few times. The chain links TRBV7-2 to TRBJ2-7; TRBD1 is a possible D gene (6 bases). There are 15 residues in the CDR3. Trimming shortened V by 4 bases and J by 0 bases, and 13 bases separated the two germline ends. Germline loops: CDR1 SGHTA, CDR2 FQGNSA. The CDR3 bases are TGTGCCAGCAGCTCTTCAGGACAGTACTCCTACGAGCAGTACTTC. Its protein is CASSSSGQYSYEQYF.

This clonotype was counted between two and nine times. The V gene is TRBV30, the J gene TRBJ1-5, with TRBD1 matching 9 bases. Germline CDR1 is GTSNPN and CDR2 is SVGIG (reference sequence). This CDR3 contains 13 residues. After removal of 5 bases from V and 7 bases from J, the junction contained 6 bases not matched to a gene. CDR3 residues: CAWSTGGLQPQHF. The CDR3 coding sequence is TGTGCCTGGTCAACAGGGGGCTTGCAGCCCCAGCATTTT.

There are many counts of this clonotype. The chain links TRBV6-5 to TRBJ1-2; TRBD1 is a possible D gene (6 bases). Germline V gene lookup returns CDR1 MNHEY and CDR2 SVGAGI. V lost 0 bases, J lost 6 bases, and 11 bases lay in between. This CDR3 is built from 14 residues. The CDR3 DNA reads TGTGCCAGCAGTTACTCGTCAGGGGATAATGGCTACACCTTC. It translates to CASSYSSGDNGYTF.

CDR3 sequence (DNA): TGTGCCAGCAGCCAAGGGACAACTCAGCCCCAGCATTTT. Translated: CASSQGTTQPQHF. The chain carries TRBV3-1 and TRBJ1-5; D may be TRBD1 (5 bases). This CDR3 has 13 residues. Trimming took 1 base from V and 6 from J, leaving 7 bases between them. The V gene's germline CDR1 is LGHDT and CDR2 YNNKEL (reference sequence).